This T cell receptor beta chain emerged from a study of response to subunit inactivated influenza vaccine. MiXCR, applied by TCRdb to the RT-PCR reads, yields one record per CDR3 protein. The table has under 850,000 distinct CDR3 sequences, about 18% seen once. This sequence originates from a man aged 50 to 59 who received an inactivated influenza vaccine. The sample in question was PBMCs from blood, obtained less than 6 days after vaccination.

The CDR3 spells CASSLSVLGRYGEQFF. As DNA, the CDR3 is TGTGCCAGCAGTTTATCAGTTTTGGGTCGTTACGGTGAGCAGTTCTTC. V and J are TRBV28 and TRBJ2-1; D not certain. This CDR3 comprises 16 residues. CDR1 MDHEN and CDR2 SYDVKM come from the germline V gene. Trimming stripped 1 base from V and 9 bases from J, with 19 bases between.